Sequencing of this TCR beta chain was carried out in a study of blood T cell repertoires in COVID-19. Trimming removed 0 bases at V and 2 bases at J, with 7 bases between. Germline assignment: CDR1 KGHSH and CDR2 LQKENI. The CDR3 consists of 14 residues. This table comes from immunoSEQ multiplex PCR, and its TCRdb copy is limited to in-frame clones, with some not included. There are fewer than 300,000 clones in the sample; about 90% occur only once, and 5.5% to 8% lies in the top ten. V gene TRBV18 combines with J gene TRBJ1-1, with no clear D. Source material: peripheral blood. The clonotype comes from a woman between 50 and 59 years old with COVID-19, enrolled during active disease. CDR3 amino acids: CASSPPGTNTEAFF. CDR3 sequence (DNA): TGTGCCAGCTCACCACCGGGCACAAACACTGAAGCTTTCTTT.